The clone carrying this TCR beta chain occurred many times. Its antigen is not identified. TCRdb used MiXCR to reprocess the reads, holding one entry per CDR3 protein. The profile shows about 890,000 distinct CDR3 sequences, more than 25% of them singletons. V lost 6 bases, J lost 3 bases, and 12 bases stayed unmatched. CDR1 and CDR2 from the germline V gene are SGHTA and FQGNSA. The CDR3 runs to 16 residues. These data are taken from a study of T cell repertoires in cytomegalovirus infection. This clonotype originated in a human donor in good health (CMV status not recorded). Some clones in this sample may be carry-over from other donors' samples. The chain employs TRBV7-2 and TRBJ2-5; 8 bases agree with TRBD2. Sequences were derived from cultured CD8+ T cells from PBMCs, sampled from culture after CMV antigen stimulation. Here the CDR3 DNA reads TGTGCCAGCAGTCCCCGCTATAGCGGGGAAAAAGAGACCCAGTACTTC. This gives the protein CASSPRYSGEKETQYF.